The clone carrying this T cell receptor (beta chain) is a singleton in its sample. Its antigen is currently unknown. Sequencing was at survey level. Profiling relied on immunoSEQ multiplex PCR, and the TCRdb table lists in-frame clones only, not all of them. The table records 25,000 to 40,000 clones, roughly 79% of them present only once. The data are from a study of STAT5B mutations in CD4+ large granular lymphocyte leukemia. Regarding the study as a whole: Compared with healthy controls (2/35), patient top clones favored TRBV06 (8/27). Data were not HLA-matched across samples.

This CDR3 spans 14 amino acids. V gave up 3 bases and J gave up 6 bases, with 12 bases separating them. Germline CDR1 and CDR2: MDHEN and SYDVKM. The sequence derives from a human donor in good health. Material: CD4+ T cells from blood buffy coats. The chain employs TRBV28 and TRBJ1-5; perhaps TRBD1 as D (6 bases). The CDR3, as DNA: TGTGCCAGCAGTTTGTCCAGGGGAAGTCAGCCCCAGCATTTT. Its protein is CASSLSRGSQPQHF.